Listed here are 17 T cell receptor beta chains from one sample, sequenced in a study of T cell responses to AZD1222 COVID-19 vaccine. Repertoires were generated with immunoSEQ multiplex PCR, while TCRdb's copy carries only in-frame clones and drops some. The sample shows 95,000 to 150,000 clones, under 95% of them seen only once. The sequencing here drew on peripheral blood, taken 28 days after the second AZD1222 dose. These receptors were obtained from an adult who received the AZD1222 COVID-19 vaccine.

This chain links TRBV5-1 with TRBJ2-3; D not resolved. The CDR3 runs to 16 residues. Trimming removed 0 bases from V and 5 bases from J, with 16 bases in between. Germline V gives CDR1 SGHRS, CDR2 YFSETQ. The DNA of the CDR3 is TGCGCCAGCAGCTTGGATAGTCTATCGGATAGAGATACGCAGTATTTT. Its protein is CASSLDSLSDRDTQYF.

This chain uses TRBV6-2 or TRBV6-3 with TRBJ1-6; D is uncertain. The CDR3 extends over 13 amino acids. CDR1 and CDR2 from the germline V gene are MNHEY and SVGEGT. Trimming cost V 2 bases and J 9 bases, with 8 bases left between them. This chain's CDR3 is CASSYGVASPLHF. CDR3 in DNA: TGTGCCAGCAGTTACGGGGTCGCTTCACCCCTCCACTTT.

CDR3 nucleotide sequence: TGTGCCAGCAGCCCCACACAGGGGATCCTGGAGACCCAGTACTTC. Its protein product is CASSPTQGILETQYF. The chain employs TRBV6-2 or TRBV6-3 and TRBJ2-5; 7 positions agree with TRBD1. Germline CDR1 and CDR2: MNHEY and SVGEGT. V lost 6 bases, J lost 5 bases, and 12 bases stayed unmatched. The CDR3 has 15 residues.

V gene TRBV5-6 combines with J gene TRBJ1-1, with 12 bases aligning to TRBD1. Germline V gives CDR1 SGHDT, CDR2 YYEEEE. V lost 4 bases to trimming and J lost 5 bases; unmatched junction nucleotides: 9. There are 16 residues in the CDR3. The CDR3 DNA follows: TGTGCCAGCAGCATTGGGACAGGGGGCGGTGTGACTGAAGCTTTCTTT. Protein sequence: CASSIGTGGGVTEAFF.

This chain joins TRBV10-3 and TRBJ1-1; the D is unclear. This CDR3 contains 12 residues. From germline, CDR1 is ENHRY and CDR2 SYGVKD. V lost 4 bases and J 3 bases, leaving 6 bases between the germline ends. CDR3: CAISGVDTEAFF. CDR3 sequence (DNA): TGTGCCATCAGTGGTGTTGACACTGAAGCTTTCTTT.

The chain is built from TRBV27 and TRBJ2-2; 7 bases are a match to TRBD1. V dropped 5 bases and J dropped 5; count of bases not matched to a gene: 20. From germline, CDR1 is MNHEY and CDR2 SMNVEV (reference sequence). The CDR3 is made up of 19 amino acids. DNA for the CDR3: TGTGCCAGCAGTCCCGCCCTCCTGACAGGGAGTGGTTTAACCGGGGAGCTGTTTTTT. Its translation is CASSPALLTGSGLTGELFF.

The chain carries TRBV10-3 and TRBJ1-5; D unresolved. Germline V gene lookup returns CDR1 ENHRY and CDR2 SYGVKD. This CDR3 spans 13 amino acids. The V end lost 4 bases, the J end lost 3 bases, and 7 bases lay between the germline ends. The CDR3 sequence: CAISAEANQPQHF. The CDR3, as DNA: TGTGCCATCAGTGCCGAGGCCAATCAGCCCCAGCATTTT.

This clone is a singleton in its sample. V usage is TRBV3-1 (or the pseudogene TRBV3-2) and J usage is TRBJ2-3, with 7 bases matching TRBD2. Germline V CDR1 and CDR2: LGHDT, YNNKEL (reference sequence). The CDR3 is 15 amino acids. V was clipped by 0 bases and J by 5 bases; unmatched bases: 5. CDR3 nucleotides: TGTGCCAGCAGCCAAGATCTCGGGGGGAGAGATACGCAGTATTTT. Protein sequence: CASSQDLGGRDTQYF.

J is TRBJ1-1 and V is TRBV7-6; 12 bases are a match to TRBD1. The CDR3 is made up of 17 amino acids. V gave up 6 bases and J gave up 3 bases; unmatched junction bases: 11. CDR1 SGHVS and CDR2 FNYEAQ come from the germline V gene. CDR3 in DNA: TGTGCCAGCAGTTATAGGGACAGGGGGCTTAGAGACACTGAAGCTTTCTTT. This gives the protein CASSYRDRGLRDTEAFF.

The table lists this clone with a few counts. V usage is TRBV1 and J usage is TRBJ2-7; TRBD2, as called in the table, went unchecked against the DNA. TRBV1 is a pseudogene locus. The CDR3 runs 19 residues. The CDR3 DNA is TGCACCAGCAGCCAAGGGGAGGTGGGACTAGCGGGGGGGACCTACGAGCAGTACTTC. Translating gives CTSSQGEVGLAGGTYEQYF.

The V call is TRBV15, the J call TRBJ2-2; no clear D gene. Germline V gene sequence: CDR1 LNHNV, CDR2 YYDKDF (reference sequence). The CDR3 loop spans 15 amino acids. Trimming cost V 2 bases and J 5 bases, with 12 bases left between them. The CDR3 loop reads CATSRPRTDTGELFF. CDR3 coding DNA: TGTGCCACCAGCAGACCTCGGACGGATACCGGGGAGCTGTTTTTT.

The chain uses TRBV5-6 and TRBJ1-3; no firm D call. This CDR3 has 14 amino acids. Trimming took 2 bases from V and 2 from J, leaving 8 bases between them. The germline V gene has CDR1 SGHDT and CDR2 YYEEEE. The CDR3 nucleotides are TGTGCCAGCAGCTTACAGCAGACTGGAAACACCATATATTTT. It yields the protein CASSLQQTGNTIYF.

J is TRBJ2-2 and V is TRBV3-1 (or the pseudogene TRBV3-2); 10 bases are a match to TRBD2. The V and J ends lost 5 bases and 3 bases, in that order; junction bases with no gene match: 3. This CDR3 contains 15 residues. Germline CDR1 reads LGHDT; CDR2 reads YNNKEL (reference sequence). The DNA for the CDR3 is TGTGCCAGCAGCAAGCGGGGGGGCGACACCGGGGAGCTGTTTTTT. It codes for CASSKRGGDTGELFF.

The J gene is TRBJ1-4, the V gene TRBV11-2; D is uncertain. V was cut by 0 bases and J by 8 bases, with 19 bases left in between. Germline V gene lookup returns CDR1 SGHAT and CDR2 FQNNGV. The CDR3 consists of 17 residues. CDR3 in DNA: TGTGCCAGCAGCTTAGAATCCCCGCGTCGATCGCGAGAAAAACTGTTTTTT. This encodes CASSLESPRRSREKLFF.

This CDR3 is CASSLPGTVNTDTQYF. DNA for the CDR3: TGTGCCAGCAGCTTGCCGGGGACAGTCAACACAGATACGCAGTATTTT. The V gene is TRBV7-9, the J gene TRBJ2-3, with 7 nucleotides matching TRBD1. Germline lookup yields CDR1 SEHNR and CDR2 FQNEAQ (reference sequence). CDR3 size: 16 residues. Trimming took 3 bases from V and 2 from J; bases not matched to a gene: 8.

The chain combines TRBV2 with TRBJ1-5; D uncertain. This CDR3 is built from 13 residues. The V gene's germline CDR1 is SNHLY and CDR2 FYNNEI. Trimming took 9 bases from V and 4 from J, leaving 13 bases between them. CDR3 sequence reads: CASSYQDNQPQHF. CDR3 DNA: TGTGCCAGTTCCTACCAGGATAATCAGCCCCAGCATTTT.

The V gene is TRBV6-2 or TRBV6-3, the J gene TRBJ2-2, with 9 bases matching TRBD1. Germline V gene sequence: CDR1 MNHEY, CDR2 SVGEGT. V was pared by 4 bases and J by 7 bases, with 4 bases of the junction left unmatched. The CDR3 extends over 14 amino acids. CDR3 sequence (DNA): TGTGCCAGCAGTTCCTACAGGGGGCACGGGGAGCTGTTTTTT. Translation gives CASSSYRGHGELFF.